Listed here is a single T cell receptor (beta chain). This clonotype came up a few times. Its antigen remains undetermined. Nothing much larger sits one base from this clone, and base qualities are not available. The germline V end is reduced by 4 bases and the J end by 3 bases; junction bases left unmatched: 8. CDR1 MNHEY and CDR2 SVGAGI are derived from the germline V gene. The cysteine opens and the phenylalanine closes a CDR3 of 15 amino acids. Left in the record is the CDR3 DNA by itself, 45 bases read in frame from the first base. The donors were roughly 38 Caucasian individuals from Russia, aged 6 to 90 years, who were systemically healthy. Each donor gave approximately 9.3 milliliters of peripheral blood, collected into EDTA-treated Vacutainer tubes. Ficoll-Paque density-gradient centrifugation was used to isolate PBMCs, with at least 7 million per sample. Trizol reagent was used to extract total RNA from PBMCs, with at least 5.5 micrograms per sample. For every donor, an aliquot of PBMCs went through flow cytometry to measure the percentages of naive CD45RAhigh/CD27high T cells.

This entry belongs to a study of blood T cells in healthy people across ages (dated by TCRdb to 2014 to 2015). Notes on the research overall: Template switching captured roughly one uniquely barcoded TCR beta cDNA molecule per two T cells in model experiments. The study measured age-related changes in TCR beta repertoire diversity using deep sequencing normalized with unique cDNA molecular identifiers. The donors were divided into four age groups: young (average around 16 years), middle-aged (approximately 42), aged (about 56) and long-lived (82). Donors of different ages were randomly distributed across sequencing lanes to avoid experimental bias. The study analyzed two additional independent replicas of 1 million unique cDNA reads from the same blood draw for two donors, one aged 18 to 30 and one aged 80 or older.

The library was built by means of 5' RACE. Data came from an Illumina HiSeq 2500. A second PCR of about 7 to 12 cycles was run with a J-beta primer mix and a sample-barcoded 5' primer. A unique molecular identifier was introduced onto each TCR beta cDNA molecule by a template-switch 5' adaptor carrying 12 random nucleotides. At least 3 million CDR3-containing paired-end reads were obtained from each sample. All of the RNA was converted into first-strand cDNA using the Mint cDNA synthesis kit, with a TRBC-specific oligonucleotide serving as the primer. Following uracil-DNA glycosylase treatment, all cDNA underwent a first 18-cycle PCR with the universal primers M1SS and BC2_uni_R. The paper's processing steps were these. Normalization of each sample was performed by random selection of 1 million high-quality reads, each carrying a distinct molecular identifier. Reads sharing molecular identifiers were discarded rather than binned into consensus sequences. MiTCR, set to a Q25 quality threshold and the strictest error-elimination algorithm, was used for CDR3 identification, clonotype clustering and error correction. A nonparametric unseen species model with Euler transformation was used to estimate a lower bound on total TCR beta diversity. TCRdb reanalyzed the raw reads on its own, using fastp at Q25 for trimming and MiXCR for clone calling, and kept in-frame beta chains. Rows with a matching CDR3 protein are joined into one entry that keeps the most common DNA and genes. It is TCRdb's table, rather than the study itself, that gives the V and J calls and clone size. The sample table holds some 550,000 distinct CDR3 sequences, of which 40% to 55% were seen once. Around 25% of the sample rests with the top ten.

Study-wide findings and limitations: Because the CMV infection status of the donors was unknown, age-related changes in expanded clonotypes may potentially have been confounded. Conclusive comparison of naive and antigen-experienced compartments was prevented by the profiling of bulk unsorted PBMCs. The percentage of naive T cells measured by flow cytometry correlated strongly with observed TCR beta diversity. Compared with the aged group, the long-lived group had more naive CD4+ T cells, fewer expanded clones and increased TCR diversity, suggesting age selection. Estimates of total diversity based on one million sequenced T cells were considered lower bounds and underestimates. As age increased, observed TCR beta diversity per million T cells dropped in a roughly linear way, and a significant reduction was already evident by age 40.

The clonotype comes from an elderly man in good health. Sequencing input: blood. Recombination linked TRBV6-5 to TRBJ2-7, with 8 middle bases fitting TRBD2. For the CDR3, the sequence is CASSFRAGTSYEQYF. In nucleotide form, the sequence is TGTGCCAGCAGTTTCCGAGCCGGGACTAGCTACGAGCAGTACTTC.